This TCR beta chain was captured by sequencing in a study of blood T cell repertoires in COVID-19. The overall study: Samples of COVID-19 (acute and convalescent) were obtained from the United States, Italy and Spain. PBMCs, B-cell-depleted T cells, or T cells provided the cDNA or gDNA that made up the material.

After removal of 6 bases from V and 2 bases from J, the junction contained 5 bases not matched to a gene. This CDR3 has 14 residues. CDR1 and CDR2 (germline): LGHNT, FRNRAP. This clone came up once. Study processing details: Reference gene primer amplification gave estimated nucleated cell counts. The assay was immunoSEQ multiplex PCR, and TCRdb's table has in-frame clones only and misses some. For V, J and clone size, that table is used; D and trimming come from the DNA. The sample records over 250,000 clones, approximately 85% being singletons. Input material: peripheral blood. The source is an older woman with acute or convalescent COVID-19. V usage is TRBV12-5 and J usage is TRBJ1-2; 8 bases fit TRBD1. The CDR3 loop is CASGLGTGNYGYTF. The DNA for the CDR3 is TGTGCTAGTGGCCTCGGGACAGGCAACTATGGCTACACCTTC.